Here is one TCR beta chain with its context. Its antigen is currently unknown. The CDR3 is 13 amino acids. Germline values: CDR1 DFQATT, CDR2 SNEGSKA (reference sequence). V shed 5 bases, J shed 5 bases, and the junction held 2 bases outside the gene matches. Alongside a J-beta primer mix, a sample-barcoded 5' primer served in a second PCR lasting about 6 to 12 cycles. A template-switch adaptor with 12 random nucleotides tagged each cDNA molecule. Via MiXCR, TCRdb re-called the 5' RACE reads, giving one row per CDR3 protein. The sample has some 1,500,000 distinct CDR3 sequences, approximately 43% seen once; the top ten hold 4%. This sample was taken from a study of blood T cells in healthy people across ages. The study, taken as a whole, reports: Considered underestimates were the diversity estimates obtained from one million T cells.

The specimen sequenced was blood. This receptor was obtained from a woman in her late teens or twenties in good health. This chain uses TRBV20-1 with TRBJ2-3; TRBD2 agrees at 12 bases. This CDR3 is CSARTSGVDTQYF. CDR3 DNA sequence: TGCAGTGCTCGGACTAGCGGGGTAGATACGCAGTATTTT.